Each of the 19 T cell receptor beta chains below was sequenced from the same sample in a study of blood T cells in healthy people across ages. Using a J-beta primer mix together with a sample-barcoded 5' primer, a second PCR was run for about 6 to 12 cycles. TCRdb re-called the 5' RACE reads with MiXCR, one entry per CDR3 protein. The sample lists 750,000 to 850,000 distinct CDR3 sequences, 20% to 25% occurring once. These data also formed part of another study, on T cells of mothers and their children.

The sequencing sample was made of blood. The receptors were gathered from a boy aged 5 to 17 in good health.

The gene calls are TRBV7-3 and TRBJ2-1; 9 bases match TRBD2. The J segment lost 5 bases and the V segment lost 2 bases, leaving 4 bases of the junction unmatched. The CDR3 spans 15 residues. From germline, CDR1 is SGHTA and CDR2 FQGTGA. The chain's CDR3 is CASSLGPSGDNEQFF. The DNA of the CDR3 is TGTGCCAGCAGCTTAGGCCCTAGCGGGGACAATGAGCAGTTCTTC.

The chain is built from TRBV2 and TRBJ2-7; no firm D call. V was trimmed by 8 bases and J by 1 base, leaving 12 bases between them. Germline V gene data show CDR1 as SNHLY and CDR2 as FYNNEI. This CDR3 has 13 amino acids. CDR3 nucleotides: TGTGCCAGCGGGAACGACGAGTCCTACGAGCAGTACTTC. Amino acid sequence: CASGNDESYEQYF.

The chain couples TRBV4-2 to TRBJ2-5; 9 nucleotides line up with TRBD1. The J call is in doubt because the DNA end fits TRBJ2-7 better. This CDR3 is 15 amino acids long. Germline CDR1 LGHNA, CDR2 YNFKEQ. CDR3 region: CASSNGYRGPYEQYF. CDR3 bases: TGTGCCAGCAGCAATGGGTACAGGGGGCCCTACGAGCAGTACTTC.

This clonotype was recorded a few times. The chain combines TRBV7-2 with TRBJ1-1; D gene ambiguous. The germline V gene has CDR1 SGHTA and CDR2 FQGNSA. V lost 5 bases and J lost 0, with 13 bases in between. There are 15 residues in the CDR3. The CDR3 here is CASSLWYTMNTEAFF. The DNA of the CDR3 is TGTGCCAGCAGCCTCTGGTATACCATGAACACTGAAGCTTTCTTT.

The rearrangement links TRBV11-2 to TRBJ2-7; no reliable D call. Trimming shortened V by 0 bases and J by 4 bases, and 13 bases separated the two germline ends. In germline, CDR1 is SGHAT, CDR2 FQNNGV. The CDR3 spans 15 residues. This CDR3 reads CASSLEGYAGYEQYF. Written as DNA, the CDR3 is TGTGCCAGCAGCTTAGAAGGGTATGCCGGGTACGAGCAGTACTTC.

This clonotype was recorded a few times. The CDR3 nucleotides are TGTGCCAGCAGCCAAAACTCCCTGAAAATAGAGCAGTACTTC. Translation: CASSQNSLKIEQYF. This chain uses TRBV3-1 with TRBJ2-1; no definite D call. The J call may be faulty, since TRBJ2-7 better matches the DNA end. Germline V lookup: CDR1 LGHDT, CDR2 YNNKEL (reference sequence). This CDR3 has 14 residues.

Turning to this clonotype: The junction differs from germline at one of its ends, possibly a read error. This chain joins TRBV27 and TRBJ2-2; tentative D call: TRBD1 (6 bases). The CDR3 is 14 residues long. Germline-derived CDR1 and CDR2 are MNHEY and SMNVEV (reference sequence). CDR3 protein: CPSKDSMNTGELFF. The CDR3 nucleotides are TGTCCCAGCAAGGACAGCATGAACACCGGGGAGCTGTTTTTT.

A word on this clonotype: A much larger clonotype is one base distant, so this may be a read error. The chain uses TRBV10-3 and TRBJ1-4, with D perhaps matching TRBD1 (5 bases). The CDR3 spans 15 residues. Germline V gives CDR1 ENHRY, CDR2 SYGVKD. V was pared by 4 bases and J by 6 bases, with 15 bases between. The CDR3 spells CAISVGSGKYEKLFF. CDR3 sequence (DNA): TGTGCCATCAGTGTAGGCTCAGGGAAGTATGAAAAACTGTTTTTT.

With regard to this clonotype: It is likely a read error, because the conserved phenylalanine at the end of the CDR3 is missing. The V gene is TRBV27, the J gene TRBJ2-5, with D tentatively TRBD1 (5 bases). From germline, CDR1 is MNHEY and CDR2 SMNVEV (reference sequence). V was pared by 4 bases and J by 5 bases, with 14 bases between. The CDR3 is 14 amino acids. CDR3: CASSYERGRETQYL. CDR3 nucleotides: TGTGCCAGCAGTTACGAAAGGGGAAGGGAGACCCAGTACCTC.

This clonotype was seen only once. This chain connects TRBV20-1 to TRBJ1-1; 10 nucleotides line up with TRBD1. Per germline, CDR1 DFQATT and CDR2 SNEGSKA (reference sequence). J lost 0 bases, V lost 4 bases, and 8 bases had no gene match. The CDR3 has 16 amino acids. CDR3 sequence (DNA): TGCAGTGCTATCCTCCGGGACAGGGGATTGAACACTGAAGCTTTCTTT. It encodes CSAILRDRGLNTEAFF.

In its sample, this clonotype was seen many times. J is TRBJ2-5 and V is TRBV20-1; TRBD2 matches at 10 bases. The end of the DNA aligns better with TRBJ2-1, so the J call may be wrong. Germline CDR1 is DFQATT and CDR2 is SNEGSKA (reference sequence). The CDR3 has 14 residues. CDR3 DNA: TGCAGTATTACCCTAGCGGGAGTCAGGGATGAGCAGTTCTTC. This codes for CSITLAGVRDEQFF.

The rearrangement links TRBV20-1 to TRBJ2-5; no reliable D call. The J call may be faulty, since TRBJ2-7 better matches the DNA end. Germline CDR1 DFQATT, CDR2 SNEGSKA (reference sequence). This CDR3 spans 12 amino acids. The CDR3: CSARDVTYEQYF. The CDR3 DNA is TGCAGTGCTAGAGACGTAACCTACGAGCAGTACTTC.

V is TRBV28 and J is TRBJ2-2; a weak D match, TRBD1 (6 bases). V was trimmed by 2 bases and J by 5 bases, leaving 12 bases between them. The germline CDR1 and CDR2 sequences are MDHEN and SYDVKM. This CDR3 is 15 amino acids long. The CDR3 sequence is CASSLRGTRTGELFF. Written as DNA, the CDR3 is TGTGCCAGCAGTTTAAGGGGGACACGGACCGGGGAGCTGTTTTTT.

The chain carries TRBV2 and TRBJ1-2; D is uncertain. The CDR3 extends over 10 amino acids. Germline assignment: CDR1 SNHLY and CDR2 FYNNEI. V was pared by 8 bases and J by 10 bases, with 11 bases between. The CDR3 here is CASGSTHYTF. The CDR3 bases are TGTGCCAGCGGCTCGACTCACTACACCTTC.

A few counts support this clonotype. The V call is TRBV28, the J call TRBJ1-1; TRBD1 aligns across 9 bases. Germline V gives CDR1 MDHEN, CDR2 SYDVKM. V shed 4 bases and J 4 bases; nucleotides not matched to a gene: 7. The CDR3 runs to 15 residues. CDR3 amino acids: CASSSRQGGGTEAFF. In DNA, the CDR3 is TGTGCCAGCAGTTCCAGACAGGGGGGCGGCACTGAAGCTTTCTTT.

At least ten counts were recorded for this clonotype. The chain has TRBV5-5 and TRBJ1-4; 7 positions agree with TRBD1. The CDR3 is made up of 16 amino acids. With V trimmed by 3 bases and J by 5 bases, 10 bases remained unmatched. The V gene's germline CDR1 is SGHKS and CDR2 YYEKEE (reference sequence). The CDR3 loop is CASSSLGDRPNEKLFF. In DNA form, the CDR3 reads TGTGCCAGCAGCTCCCTAGGGGACAGACCGAATGAAAAACTGTTTTTT.

This clonotype was seen only once. The V call is TRBV6-2 or TRBV6-3, the J call TRBJ1-1; D not resolved. This CDR3 region has 13 residues. Germline values: CDR1 MNHEY, CDR2 SVGEGT. V was clipped by 7 bases and J by 2 bases, with 11 bases between them. CDR3 in amino acids: CASKIVTNTEAFF. The CDR3 DNA reads TGTGCCAGCAAAATCGTGACCAACACTGAAGCTTTCTTT.

V gene TRBV15 combines with J gene TRBJ2-7; 9 bases line up with TRBD2. V trimming: 0 bases; J trimming: 1 base; junction bases outside the gene matches: 4. Germline assignment: CDR1 LNHNV and CDR2 YYDKDF (reference sequence). The CDR3 extends over 16 amino acids. The CDR3 sequence is CATSRDWLAGSYEQYF. The CDR3, as DNA: TGTGCCACCAGCAGAGATTGGCTAGCGGGATCCTACGAGCAGTACTTC.

The rearrangement links TRBV6-2 or TRBV6-3 to TRBJ2-3; 11 bases agree with TRBD2. The V gene's germline CDR1 is MNHEY and CDR2 SVGEGT. The ends lost 7 bases at V and 0 bases at J; junction bases unmatched: 15. There are 19 residues in the CDR3. The CDR3 here is CASIPDLLAGGPSTDTQYF. As DNA, the CDR3 is TGTGCCAGCATCCCAGACCTGCTAGCGGGGGGACCTAGCACAGATACGCAGTATTTT.